This TCR beta chain originates from a study of blood T cell repertoires in COVID-19 (dated by TCRdb to 2018 to 2020). Study-wide context: Samples from collaborators originated in the United States, Italy and Spain and spanned both the acute and convalescent phases of COVID-19. The material from the prospective study consisted of cDNA or gDNA derived from T cells, B-cell-depleted T cells, or PBMCs. The dataset comprised deeply sampled blood TCRbeta repertoires from subjects exposed to, actively infected with, or recovered from COVID-19. The repertoires were released in a freely available public database meant as a resource for research on the immune response to SARS-CoV-2. The samples were drawn from the first 160 participants of the ongoing ImmuneRACE study and from 1,254 subjects provided by 6 global collaborators. A de-identified subject ID, COVID-19 status, age in years and sex were almost always included in the sample metadata. Where available, HLA class I and class II types were obtained from metadata supplied by the sample provider rather than from assay-based typing.

Points on this clone: Its antigen remains unidentified. No base quality information exists; no much larger clone differs at one position.

Whole blood was collected in K2EDTA tubes by collaborating institutions according to the institutions' own protocols. Collaborator samples were shipped for TCRbeta analysis as frozen whole blood, isolated PBMCs, or DNA extracted from either sample type. Paper-wide results and their limitations: How much clinical and demographic metadata was included differed by source and by participant, and the metadata was provided uncurated.

From the cysteine through the phenylalanine, the CDR3 covers 16 amino acids. Here the CDR3 DNA is all that survives: 48 bases in frame from base 1. Trimming at the junction amounts to 0 bases on V and 5 bases on J, and the germline ends lie 15 bases apart. The germline V gene specifies SGHTA as CDR1 and FQGNSA as CDR2. TCRbeta CDR3 regions were amplified from genomic DNA using the immunoSEQ Assay, a bias-controlled multiplex PCR. On the study's bioinformatics: Nucleated cell counts per sample were estimated from amplification of reference gene primers within the assay. Sequence reads were collapsed and filtered to measure the absolute abundance of every unique TCRbeta CDR3 rearrangement. For each sample, productive Simpson clonality was calculated as the square root of Simpson's diversity index across productive rearrangements. The source is immuneACCESS, and TCRdb retained only in-frame sequences with V and J called. Part of the clones is not carried over; for the studies checked, unresolved V genes explain less than half of this, and the remainder is unexplained. For V, J and clone size, that table is used; D and trimming come from the DNA. Across this sample there are about 22,000 clones, with 80% to 90% seen only once. More than 20% of the sample belongs to the ten largest clones.

The rearrangement combines TRBV7-2 with TRBJ2-3; a tentative D call is TRBD2 (5 bases match). This clonotype was sampled from a human donor with active COVID-19. The donor label of this sample is uncertain. Sequencing used peripheral blood. The DNA reads TGTGCCAGCAGCTTAGCGTTCACCGGGATAGGAGATACGCAGTATTTT. It translates as CASSLAFTGIGDTQYF.